Sequencing of this T cell receptor beta chain was carried out in a study of regulatory T cells in long-lasting Graves disease (dated by TCRdb to the early 2020s). Some background on the complete study: In the newly diagnosed Graves' disease group, patients had been taking antithyroid drugs for less than 3 months. Peripheral blood TCR sequencing and RNA sequencing compared persistent Graves' disease patients with newly diagnosed Graves' disease patients. The study took place in China and was registered as a clinical trial. A total of roughly 35 samples underwent TCR sequencing: about 13 from persistent and roughly 20 from newly diagnosed Graves' disease patients.

The paper's findings and limits, for the study overall: The authors acknowledged the small sample size as a limitation that may reduce accuracy. TRBV28, TRBJ1-2 and TRBJ2-5 were preferentially used in persistent disease, while TRBV20-1 and TRBJ2-1 were favored in newly diagnosed disease. Lower TCR Shannon entropy and fewer highly expanded clones were observed in persistent Graves' disease patients than in newly diagnosed patients, which suggested clonal expansion. Persistent patients shared more public clonotypes among themselves (approximately 2,500) than newly diagnosed patients did (nearly 1,000). Sequencing and analysis were limited to the TCR beta chain. Only peripheral blood was studied, because thyroid tissue, the primary lesion, was inaccessible.

This clonotype was counted a few times. There is no known antigen for this receptor. Base qualities are not recorded, but no much larger clone differs from it by a single base. CDR3 length: 16 amino acids, cysteine to phenylalanine. Of all the DNA, just the CDR3 is kept, 48 bases in frame from base 1. The germline V gene gives CDR1 as MNHEY and CDR2 as SVGEGT. V gives up 7 bases and J gives up 0 bases, and the segment between their germline ends measures 16 bases. The time point label on this specimen signifies: newly diagnosed GD, antithyroid drugs for less than 3 months. For both TCR sequencing and RNA sequencing, RNA was extracted from PBMCs in TRIzol. Graves' disease was diagnosed according to American Thyroid Association guidelines. Recruitment of patients was carried out at an endocrinology department in Xi'an, China. From each patient, 7.5 to 10 milliliters of peripheral blood was collected into an EDTA anticoagulant tube. Ficoll Paque Plus density gradient separation was used to isolate PBMCs, and no further T cell sorting was done. RNA quality was checked with an Agilent 2100 Bioanalyzer and agarose gel, and concentration with a NanoDrop 2000.

Libraries came from multiplex PCR. The sequencer listed for this sample is Illumina HiSeq 4000. CDR3 regions were amplified by Arm-PCR with iRepertoire HTBI primers to construct TCR beta libraries. PCR products were gel purified before sequencing. The authors' analysis ran thus. Gene usage analysis of CDR3 amino acid clonotypes used the 55 to 80 TRBV and 11 to 15 TRBJ segments found across samples. COPE and FqMerger were used to merge filtered high-quality paired reads into contigs. Contigs were aligned with BLAST to IMGT TRBV, TRBD and TRBJ reference genes, and CDR3 was defined per IMGT. Highly expanded clones were defined as clonotypes with a frequency above 0.1%. Repertoire diversity was measured by Shannon entropy, and V-J evenness by the Gini coefficient. Clonotypes shared by more than one individual were considered public. TCRdb reworked the public reads: Q25 trimming with fastp, MiXCR clone assembly, productive beta chains retained. When rows share a CDR3 protein, they turn into one entry using the most common DNA and genes. These V and J calls derive from TCRdb rather than the authors' analysis. The sample table contains roughly 560,000 distinct CDR3 sequences; only one count was recorded for around 11% of them. Of the sample, roughly 9.3% is held by the ten largest clones.

The same data also contributed to another study, on T cells in Graves' hyperthyroidism and ophthalmopathy. From that second study: A patient counted as having stable Graves' hyperthyroidism if no progression to ophthalmopathy occurred over 18 months of follow-up. Hyperthyroidism patients were aged 18 to 65 years and newly diagnosed, with disease duration of less than 2 months. Patients with uncontrolled infections, other autoimmune diseases, pregnancy or lactation were excluded. Clinical symptoms, serum thyroxine and TRAb, thyroid ultrasound, and orbital computed tomography formed the basis for the diagnoses. The first round of RT-PCR for the TCR CDR3 was performed with the HTBI primer set and the Qiagen OneStep RT-PCR kit. Most expanded thyroid clonotypes (frequency above 0.001) were also detected in blood, a finding suggesting that blood repertoires may reflect thyroid immune responses. In cross-validation, a model built on a 13 V-J signature told ophthalmopathy apart from stable hyperthyroidism with under 90% sensitivity and roughly 81% specificity, and in testing the same model reached 80%/75%. In validation, the model predicted progression to ophthalmopathy with roughly 70% sensitivity and less than 75% specificity, a median of roughly seven months before onset. TCR V-J signatures able to tell the groups apart were searched for in a discovery cohort of 95 to 100 patients, of whom more than 40 had Graves' ophthalmopathy and about 60 had stable Graves' hyperthyroidism. An independent validation cohort of around 20 hyperthyroidism patients and 17 patients who later progressed to ophthalmopathy tested prospective prediction of ophthalmopathy. The 80 to 100 discovery patients were randomly divided into training and test sets at a 7:3 ratio. In addition, the study compared T-cell repertoires in thyroid tissue and in blood from about 6 Graves' hyperthyroidism patients. After sampling, hyperthyroidism patients received methimazole starting at 30 mg daily, and ophthalmopathy patients received high-dose intravenous methylprednisolone. Libraries were constructed in a second round of multiplex PCR, after which size selection and purification were carried out. Libraries were sequenced paired-end with 100 bp reads on an Illumina HiSeq2000. SOAPnuke was used to process the raw data, throwing out any read that contained adapters or uncalled bases, had a mean Phred below 15, or lacked an exact constant-primer or identifier match. COPE v1.2.5 was used to merge high-quality paired reads, and clonotypes were defined as unique nucleotide sequences. MiTCR v1.1 was used to align the clonotypes against IMGT TRBV, TRBD and TRBJ reference segments. The analysis was restricted to V-J combinations with a frequency above 0.0001, which together covered 99% to 99.2% of the repertoires. A TCS score was defined as the ratio of F50 (clonal expansion) to E x V (chaos), with BLOSUM62-based TCRdist applied between CDR3 peptides within each V-J. Welch's t-statistics and random forest reduced several hundred V-J features to roughly 13, which were used in a naive Bayes classifier (R e1071). No statistical method was used to fix the sample size in advance, and group allocation was not hidden from the investigators. According to the paper, TCR Vbeta CDR3 sequencing was carried out on 135 peripheral blood samples, which came from under 50 ophthalmopathy, approximately 78 hyperthyroidism and roughly 17 progressor patients.

The sequenced sample was peripheral blood mononuclear cells (PBMCs), obtained at new diagnosis, from a patient treated with antithyroid drugs. The chain joins TRBV6-2 or TRBV6-3 to TRBJ2-1; a tentative D match to TRBD2 spans 6 bases. The sequence came from a woman younger than 45 with Graves disease. Donor details come from another sample of the same person, matched by shared clones. The encoded CDR3 is CASTPRREGSYNEQFF. The nucleotides are TGTGCCAGCACCCCTCGGCGGGAAGGCTCCTACAATGAGCAGTTCTTC.